This entry concerns a single T cell receptor beta chain. Its specificity is not known. The data originate from a study of OX40 agonist ivuxolimab in advanced cancers. Here immunoSEQ multiplex PCR was the method, and the copy in TCRdb shows in-frame clones only, minus some. The sample holds about 110,000 clones, 75% to 95% seen once. The J segment lost 5 bases and the V segment lost 6 bases, leaving 9 bases of the junction unmatched. Germline V gene lookup returns CDR1 MNHNS and CDR2 SASEGT. The CDR3 extends over 15 amino acids. Autoimmune disease history or systemic immunosuppression was exclusionary. Study outcomes and limitations: In the 0.1 to 3.0 mg/kg range, CD4+ and CD8+ blood T cells had expanded clonally by week 6. Also present in some nonresponders was a low level of normalized T-cell clonal expansion. The mean number of expanded clones was higher in CD8+ T cells than in CD4+.

Here the sequenced sample was CD4+ or CD8+ T cells sorted from blood, taken in a trial of the OX40 agonist ivuxolimab. The source of this sequence is an adult with an advanced solid tumor such as melanoma, head and neck, liver or kidney cancer. The chain joins TRBV6-1 to TRBJ2-3, with 9 bases identical to TRBD1. CDR3 loop: CASRGTGFGQDTQYF. The CDR3 bases are TGTGCCAGCAGGGGGACAGGGTTCGGTCAAGATACGCAGTATTTT.